A single sample gave rise to the 17 T cell receptor beta chains below, sequenced in a study of CD8+CD57+ T cells in acquired aplastic anemia. Sequencing was done on patients that had shown CD8+CD57+ cell expansion by flow cytometry. The TCR beta profiling, which covered VDJ combination and CDR3 sequence, was carried out using genomic DNA as the template. TCRdb re-called the reads with MiXCR, one entry per CDR3 protein. Among 400,000 to 600,000 distinct CDR3 sequences, approximately 32% were seen once, and the ten largest hold roughly 0.89%. Input material: sorted CD4+, CD8+, or CD8+CD57+ T cells (not recorded which) from PBMCs. Source of these receptors: a human donor with aplastic anemia.

About this clonotype: Just one base apart from a much larger clone, this may be a read error. The chain employs TRBV19 and TRBJ1-1; D gene uncertain. The CDR3 consists of 13 residues. The V gene's germline CDR1 is LNHDA and CDR2 SQIVND (reference sequence). For the CDR3, the DNA is TGTGCCGGTAGTACCCTTCAAAACACTGAAGCTTTCTTT. This sequence encodes CAGSTLQNTEAFF.

This clonotype was counted many times. This chain links TRBV10-3 with TRBJ1-2, with TRBD1 matching over 12 bases. Per germline, CDR1 ENHRY and CDR2 SYGVKD. The CDR3 length is 12 residues. Unmatched junction bases numbered 3, after V lost 8 bases and J lost 8 bases. DNA of the CDR3: TGTGCCATCCGGGACAGGGGGCAAGGCTACACCTTC. This gives the protein CAIRDRGQGYTF.

The table lists this clonotype with many counts. V is TRBV24-1 and J is TRBJ2-1; tentative D call: TRBD2 (6 bases). Germline CDR1 reads KGHDR; CDR2 reads SFDVKD. This CDR3 spans 15 amino acids. V gave up 3 bases and J gave up 5 bases, with 13 bases separating them. The CDR3 spells CATSDVAGWNNEQFF. CDR3 in DNA: TGTGCCACCAGTGATGTTGCGGGATGGAACAATGAGCAGTTCTTC.

In this sample, this clonotype turned up a few times. This chain uses TRBV30 with TRBJ1-2; 8 bases map to TRBD1. Germline CDR1 GTSNPN, CDR2 SVGIG (reference sequence). The ends lost 2 bases at V and 7 bases at J; junction bases unmatched: 6. There are 13 residues in the CDR3. CDR3 amino acids: CAWSSTGVSGYTF. CDR3 coding DNA: TGTGCCTGGAGTTCGACAGGGGTTAGTGGCTACACCTTC.

This clonotype was observed many times. The V call is TRBV19, the J call TRBJ1-5; 7 bases match TRBD1. The germline gives CDR1 LNHDA, CDR2 SQIVND (reference sequence). The CDR3 is 14 residues long. Trimming at V came to 5 bases and at J to 7 bases, leaving 8 bases not matched to a gene. The CDR3 loop reads CASSHEGARQPQHF. CDR3 coding DNA: TGTGCCAGTAGTCACGAGGGGGCACGGCAGCCCCAGCATTTT.

This clonotype was detected many times. The gene calls are TRBV20-1 and TRBJ1-6, with TRBD1 matching 7 bases. The CDR3 contains 14 residues. The V segment lost 6 bases and the J segment 1 base; nucleotides outside the gene matches: 3. Germline CDR1 DFQATT, CDR2 SNEGSKA (reference sequence). The CDR3 reads CSAQQGSYNSPLHF. The CDR3 DNA reads as TGCAGTGCGCAACAGGGGTCCTATAATTCACCCCTCCACTTT.

This clonotype has just a few counts. The CDR3 region has the DNA TGTGCCAGCAGCGTAAATCCCCCAGGGCGAACCGGGGAGCTGTTTTTT. This sequence encodes CASSVNPPGRTGELFF. The J gene is TRBJ2-2, the V gene TRBV9, with D possibly being TRBD1 (5 bases). V was trimmed by 1 base and J by 5 bases, leaving 15 bases between them. The CDR3 consists of 16 residues. Germline loops: CDR1 SGDLS, CDR2 YYNGEE.

This clonotype showed up many times. The chain uses TRBV20-1 and TRBJ2-7; D perhaps matches TRBD1 (6 bases). The V end was cut by 6 bases, the J end by 5 bases, with 11 bases between. The CDR3 sequence is 11 residues long. CDR1 and CDR2 (germline): DFQATT, SNEGSKA (reference sequence). The DNA of the CDR3 is TGCAGTGCCCACGACAGGAACGAGCAGTACTTC. It translates to CSAHDRNEQYF.

The genes are TRBV29-1 and TRBJ1-2, with 7 bases lining up with TRBD1. The CDR3 runs 12 residues. From germline, CDR1 is SQVTM and CDR2 ANQGSEA. V was clipped by 6 bases and J by 8 bases; unmatched bases: 9. In DNA, the CDR3 is TGCAGCGTGATGGAAGGGGGCGGCGGCTACACCTTC. Its translation is CSVMEGGGGYTF.

J is TRBJ2-7 and V is TRBV29-1; D call uncertain. CDR3 length equals 12 residues. Germline CDR1 reads SQVTM; CDR2 reads ANQGSEA. The V gene lost 3 bases and the J gene lost 5 bases, with 11 bases spanning the gap. The CDR3 region is CSVEARSDEQYF. The CDR3 DNA sequence: TGCAGCGTTGAGGCCAGATCCGACGAGCAGTACTTC.

This clonotype was counted many times. One junction end does not reproduce the germline sequence, and a read error may be involved. CDR3 in amino acids: CASSPSTGGTDTQYF. DNA for the CDR3: TGTGCTAGCAGCCCCTCGACAGGGGGGACAGATACGCAGTATTTT. This sequence joins TRBV7-7 and TRBJ2-3; 9 bases match TRBD1. The CDR3 is 15 amino acids. Germline V gene lookup returns CDR1 SSHAT and CDR2 FNYEAQ (reference sequence).

The V and J genes are TRBV15 and TRBJ1-2, with 9 bases that match TRBD1. Trimming removed 3 bases from V and 4 bases from J; junction bases left unmatched: 0. The germline CDR1 and CDR2 sequences are LNHNV and YYDKDF (reference sequence). The CDR3 has 13 residues. This CDR3 reads CATSRDRGYGYTF. CDR3 DNA sequence: TGTGCCACCAGCAGGGACAGGGGCTATGGCTACACCTTC.

This clonotype appeared a few times. The CDR3 loop reads CASSFRPQETQYF. The CDR3 DNA reads as TGTGCCAGCAGCTTCCGGCCCCAAGAGACCCAGTACTTC. V usage is TRBV7-9 and J usage is TRBJ2-5; D is undetermined. CDR1 and CDR2 (germline): SEHNR, FQNEAQ (reference sequence). The CDR3 extends over 13 amino acids. Trimming took off 3 bases at V and 1 base at J, with 6 bases between the two ends.

This clonotype showed up just a few times. The chain has TRBV11-1 and TRBJ1-3; D unclear. Trimming removed 4 bases at V and 0 bases at J, with 16 bases between. Germline CDR1 reads SGHAT; CDR2 reads FQDESV (reference sequence). This CDR3 contains 17 residues. The CDR3 DNA follows: TGTGCCAGCAGCTCTAAAGGGAGGCCCAGCTCTGGAAACACCATATATTTT. Protein product: CASSSKGRPSSGNTIYF.

This clonotype was detected only once. V usage is TRBV12-3 or TRBV12-4 and J usage is TRBJ1-2; D is unclear. V lost 4 bases to trimming and J lost 2 bases, with 11 bases between them. The CDR3 has 14 residues. The CDR3 nucleotides read TGTGCCAGCAGTTCTGAGCGGGGAAACTATGGCTACACCTTC. Protein: CASSSERGNYGYTF.

This clonotype was counted only a few times. One junction end does not reproduce the germline sequence, and a read error may be involved. This chain connects TRBV20-1 to TRBJ2-6; no clear D gene. The CDR3 totals 18 residues. From germline, CDR1 is DFQATT and CDR2 SNEGSKA (reference sequence). Here the CDR3 DNA reads TGCAATGCTGGAGACGCAACCCACGGAGCCTCTGGGGCCAACGTCCTGACTTTC. Amino acid sequence: CNAGDATHGASGANVLTF.

This clonotype has a handful of counts. One end of the junction is discordant with germline, which a read error may explain. The chain couples TRBV20-1 to TRBJ1-2, with D perhaps TRBD1 (5 bases). Germline values: CDR1 DFQATT, CDR2 SNEGSKA (reference sequence). The CDR3 consists of 14 residues. This CDR3 is CSAAQGANNCGYTF. The CDR3 DNA follows: TGCAGTGCCGCACAAGGGGCCAACAACTGTGGCTACACCTTC.